The 11 T cell receptor beta chains in this list originate from one sample, sequenced in a study of blood T cells in healthy people across ages. Primers used in a second PCR of roughly 6 to 12 cycles were a sample-barcoded 5' primer and a J-beta primer mix. TCRdb processed the 5' RACE reads anew with MiXCR; each CDR3 protein has one entry. Of 550,000 to 600,000 distinct CDR3 sequences listed, about 25% are singletons. The sample taken for sequencing was blood. Every receptor here comes from a woman in her seventies in good health.

V is TRBV12-3 or TRBV12-4 and J is TRBJ1-1; TRBD1 aligns across 8 bases. The V and J ends lost 8 bases and 7 bases, in that order; junction bases with no gene match: 9. The CDR3 length is 13 residues. CDR3 sequence (DNA): TGTGCCAGCGGTCAGGGGGCGGCAGTTGAAGCTTTCTTT. Amino acids: CASGQGAAVEAFF.

This chain uses TRBV19 with TRBJ1-1; TRBD1 agrees at 9 bases. CDR1 LNHDA and CDR2 SQIVND come from the germline V gene (reference sequence). After removal of 6 bases from V and 4 bases from J, the junction contained 12 bases not matched to a gene. This CDR3 contains 16 residues. CDR3 protein: CASRSLRTGEGTEAFF. The CDR3 region has the DNA TGTGCCAGTAGAAGTCTCCGGACAGGGGAAGGCACTGAAGCTTTCTTT.

The V and J genes are TRBV6-5 and TRBJ2-2; TRBD1 is a possible D gene (5 bases). V was clipped by 0 bases and J by 3 bases, with 5 bases between them. Germline CDR1 reads MNHEY; CDR2 reads SVGAGI. The CDR3 totals 14 residues. This CDR3 is CASSYSRDTGELFF. CDR3 bases: TGTGCCAGCAGTTACTCCAGGGACACCGGGGAGCTGTTTTTT.

The chain couples TRBV3-1 to TRBJ1-2; 9 nucleotides match TRBD1. This CDR3 comprises 14 residues. Trimming removed 4 bases from V and 6 bases from J; junction bases left unmatched: 6. From germline, CDR1 is LGHDT and CDR2 YNNKEL (reference sequence). Here the CDR3 DNA reads TGTGCCAGCAGCCGGGGGGGGGACAGGGATGGCTACACCTTC. Protein product: CASSRGGDRDGYTF.

This clonotype has a handful of counts. V and J are TRBV12-3 or TRBV12-4 and TRBJ1-4; D uncertain. The germline V and J ends were trimmed by 6 bases and 10 bases, with 21 bases remaining between them. This CDR3 is built from 15 residues. The CDR3 DNA follows: TGTGCCAGCAGCGAACCCGATCAGACGCTAGGAAAACTGTTTTTT. It codes for CASSEPDQTLGKLFF.

Only a few counts were recorded for this clonotype. The CDR3 DNA sequence: TGTGCCATCAGTATACAGGGGATGTCCTACAATGAGCAGTTCTTC. This gives the protein CAISIQGMSYNEQFF. This chain uses TRBV10-3 with TRBJ2-1; 7 bases align to TRBD1. CDR1 is ENHRY and CDR2 is SYGVKD in the germline V gene. Unmatched junction bases numbered 5, after V lost 5 bases and J lost 1 base. The CDR3 runs 15 residues.

The V and J genes are TRBV25-1 and TRBJ2-5; D is perhaps TRBD1 or TRBD2 (5 bases each). The DNA end is a closer match to TRBJ2-7, so the J assignment may be wrong. The V gene's germline CDR1 is MGHDK and CDR2 SYGVNS. This CDR3 has 15 amino acids. CDR3 sequence: CASTAGRQGRTEQYF. The CDR3 bases are TGTGCCAGCACCGCGGGCCGGCAGGGAAGAACCGAGCAGTACTTC.

The J gene is TRBJ2-1, the V gene TRBV20-1; 9 bases match TRBD1. The J call may be in error: the DNA end matches TRBJ2-5 better. Germline V lookup: CDR1 DFQATT, CDR2 SNEGSKA (reference sequence). The CDR3 length is 15 residues. This CDR3 is CSAYLGTGKEETQYF. The DNA for the CDR3 is TGCAGTGCCTACTTAGGGACAGGGAAGGAAGAGACCCAGTACTTC.

This clonotype was recorded many times. The chain joins TRBV7-2 to TRBJ2-4, with D possibly matching TRBD2 (5 bases). V shed 0 bases and J shed 12 bases, with 9 bases lying between them. The CDR3 sequence is 12 residues long. CDR1 and CDR2 from the germline V gene are SGHTA and FQGNSA. This CDR3 reads CASSLARASQYF. CDR3 sequence (DNA): TGTGCCAGCAGCTTAGCGCGGGCGAGTCAGTACTTC.

The J gene is TRBJ2-3, the V gene TRBV6-4, with TRBD2 identical over 11 bases. The CDR3 loop spans 16 amino acids. The germline V gene has CDR1 MRHNA and CDR2 SNTAGT. V shed 4 bases, J shed 6 bases, and the junction held 9 bases outside the gene matches. CDR3 region: CASSVAGGTTPDTQYF. The CDR3 nucleotides are TGTGCCAGCAGTGTAGCGGGGGGGACCACACCGGATACGCAGTATTTT.

The chain employs TRBV6-2 or TRBV6-3 and TRBJ2-3, with 7 positions matching TRBD2. Per germline, CDR1 MNHEY and CDR2 SVGEGT. The CDR3 sequence is 15 residues long. Unmatched junction bases numbered 8, after V lost 2 bases and J lost 6 bases. CDR3 in amino acids: CASSYQRGISDTQYF. As DNA, the CDR3 is TGTGCCAGCAGTTACCAGCGGGGAATCTCCGATACGCAGTATTTT.